The T cell receptor beta chain described here comes from a study of blood T cell repertoires in COVID-19. Study overall: The United States, Italy and Spain supplied acute and convalescent COVID-19 samples. PBMCs, B-cell-depleted T cells, or T cells were the source of the cDNA or gDNA that made up the material.

In the original processing: Estimates of nucleated cell counts were drawn from the amplification of reference gene primers. Produced via immunoSEQ multiplex PCR; TCRdb's table is partial and in-frame only. The V and J calls and the clone size are those of that table, but D and trimming were determined from the DNA. This sample has roughly 250,000 clones, with roughly 86% found just once. The CDR3 loop spans 14 amino acids. With 3 bases clipped from V and 6 bases from J, the junction kept 1 base outside the gene matches. CDR1 and CDR2 (germline): MNHEY, SMNVEV (reference sequence). Worth noting for this clone: Within the sample, other DNA sequences also encode this same CDR3.

V gene TRBV27 combines with J gene TRBJ1-6; 8 nucleotides line up with TRBD1. Source material: peripheral blood. This TCR derives from a man aged 35-49 years who had recovered from COVID-19. The CDR3 is CASSLGQVNSPLHF. The CDR3 DNA follows: TGTGCCAGCAGTTTGGGACAGGTTAATTCACCCCTCCACTTT.